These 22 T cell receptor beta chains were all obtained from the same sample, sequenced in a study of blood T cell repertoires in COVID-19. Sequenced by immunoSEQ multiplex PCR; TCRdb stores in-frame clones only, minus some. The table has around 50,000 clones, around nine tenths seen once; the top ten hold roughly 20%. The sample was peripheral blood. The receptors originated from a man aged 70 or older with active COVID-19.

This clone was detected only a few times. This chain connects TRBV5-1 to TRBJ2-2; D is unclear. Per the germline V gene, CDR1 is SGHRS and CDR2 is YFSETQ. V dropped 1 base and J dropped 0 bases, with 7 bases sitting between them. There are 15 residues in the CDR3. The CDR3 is CASSLSTTNTGELFF. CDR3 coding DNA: TGCGCCAGCAGCTTGAGCACCACGAACACCGGGGAGCTGTTTTTT.

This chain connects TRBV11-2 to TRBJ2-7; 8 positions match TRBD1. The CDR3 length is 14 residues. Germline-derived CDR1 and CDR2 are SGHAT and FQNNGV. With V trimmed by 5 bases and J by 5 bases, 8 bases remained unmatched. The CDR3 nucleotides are TGTGCCAGCAGCGCCACGACAGGGGCCCACGAGCAGTACTTC. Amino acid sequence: CASSATTGAHEQYF.

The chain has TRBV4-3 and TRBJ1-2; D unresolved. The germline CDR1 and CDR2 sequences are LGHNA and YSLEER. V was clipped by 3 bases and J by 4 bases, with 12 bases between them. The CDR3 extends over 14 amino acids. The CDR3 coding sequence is TGCGCCAGCAGCCAGTTGGGCCTCAGCTATGGCTACACCTTC. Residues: CASSQLGLSYGYTF.

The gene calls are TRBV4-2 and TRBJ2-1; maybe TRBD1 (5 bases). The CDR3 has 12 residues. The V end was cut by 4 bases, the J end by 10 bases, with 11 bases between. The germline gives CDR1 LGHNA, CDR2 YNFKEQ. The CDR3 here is CASSRGAPEQFF. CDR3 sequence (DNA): TGTGCCAGCAGCCGGGGCGCCCCCGAGCAGTTCTTC.

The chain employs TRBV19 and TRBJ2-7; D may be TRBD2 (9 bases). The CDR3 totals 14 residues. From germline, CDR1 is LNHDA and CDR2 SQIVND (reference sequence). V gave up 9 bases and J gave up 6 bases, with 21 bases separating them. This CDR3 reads CASRTGTSPSEQYF. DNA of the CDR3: TGTGCCAGCCGGACAGGGACTAGCCCCAGCGAGCAGTACTTC.

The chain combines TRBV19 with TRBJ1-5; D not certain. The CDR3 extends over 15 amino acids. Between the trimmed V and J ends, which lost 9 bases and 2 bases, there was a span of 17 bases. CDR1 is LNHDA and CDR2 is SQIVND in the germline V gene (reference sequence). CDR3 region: CASQEGGYGNQPQHF. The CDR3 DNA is TGTGCCAGCCAAGAAGGAGGGTACGGCAATCAGCCCCAGCATTTT.

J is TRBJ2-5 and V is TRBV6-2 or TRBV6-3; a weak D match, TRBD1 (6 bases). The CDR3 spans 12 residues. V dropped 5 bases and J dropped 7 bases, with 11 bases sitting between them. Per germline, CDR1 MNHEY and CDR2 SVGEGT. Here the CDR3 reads CASSPGVVTQYF. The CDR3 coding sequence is TGTGCCAGCAGTCCAGGGGTGGTGACCCAGTACTTC.

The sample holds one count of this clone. The CDR3 spells CAWSVSSGTEAFF. In DNA, the CDR3 is TGTGCCTGGAGTGTATCCAGCGGCACTGAAGCTTTCTTT. The chain combines TRBV30 with TRBJ1-1, with D unresolved. Germline V CDR1 and CDR2: GTSNPN, SVGIG (reference sequence). V was pared by 0 bases and J by 4 bases, with 9 bases between. This CDR3 is built from 13 residues.

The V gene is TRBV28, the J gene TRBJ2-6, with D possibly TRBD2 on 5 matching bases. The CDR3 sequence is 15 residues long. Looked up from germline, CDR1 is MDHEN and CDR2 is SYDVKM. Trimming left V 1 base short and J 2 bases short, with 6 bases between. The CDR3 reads CASSLSGTGANVLTF. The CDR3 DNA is TGTGCCAGCAGTTTATCGGGAACTGGGGCCAACGTCCTGACTTTC.

The CDR3 protein is CASSQPGQGNYGYTF. DNA of the CDR3: TGTGCCAGCTCACAACCGGGACAGGGTAACTATGGCTACACCTTC. The V and J genes are TRBV18 and TRBJ1-2, with 9 positions matching TRBD1. Trimming at V came to 4 bases and at J to 1 base, leaving 4 bases not matched to a gene. This CDR3 comprises 15 residues. From germline, CDR1 is KGHSH and CDR2 LQKENI.

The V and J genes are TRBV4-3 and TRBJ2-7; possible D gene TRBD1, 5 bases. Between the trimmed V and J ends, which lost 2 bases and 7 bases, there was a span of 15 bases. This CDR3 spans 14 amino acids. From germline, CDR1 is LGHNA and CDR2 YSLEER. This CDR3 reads CASSQNIQVVEQYF. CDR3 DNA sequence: TGCGCCAGCAGCCAAAACATACAGGTTGTGGAGCAGTACTTC.

The CDR3 DNA sequence: TGTGCCAGCAGTCTTCTAGCGGGGGCCTACAATGAGCAGTTCTTC. Amino acid sequence: CASSLLAGAYNEQFF. This chain links TRBV7-2 with TRBJ2-1, with 10 bases matching TRBD2. This CDR3 contains 15 residues. Germline V CDR1 and CDR2: SGHTA, FQGNSA. V was pared by 6 bases and J by 2 bases, with 4 bases of the junction left unmatched. The full variable domain, rest sourced from reference TRBV7-2 and TRBJ2-1, is GAGVSQSPSNKVTEKGKDVELRCDPISGHTALYWYRQSLGQGLEFLIYFQGNSAPDKSGLPSDRFSAERTGGSVSTLTIQRTQQEDSAVYLCASSLLAGAYNEQFFGPGTRLTVL.

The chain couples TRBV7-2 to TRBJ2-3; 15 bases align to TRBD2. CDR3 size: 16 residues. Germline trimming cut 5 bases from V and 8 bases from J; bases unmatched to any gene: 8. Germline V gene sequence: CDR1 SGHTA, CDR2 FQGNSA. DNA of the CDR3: TGTGCCAGCAGCCTATGGACTAGCGGGAGGGCCGGTACGCAGTATTTT. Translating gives CASSLWTSGRAGTQYF.

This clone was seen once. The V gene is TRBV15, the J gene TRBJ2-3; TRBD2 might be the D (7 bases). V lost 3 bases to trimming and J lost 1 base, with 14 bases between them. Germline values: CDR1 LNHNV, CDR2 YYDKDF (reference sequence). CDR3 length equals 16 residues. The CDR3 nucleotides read TGTGCCACCAGCAGCTGGGGGGGCAGCCGCACAGATACGCAGTATTTT. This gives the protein CATSSWGGSRTDTQYF.

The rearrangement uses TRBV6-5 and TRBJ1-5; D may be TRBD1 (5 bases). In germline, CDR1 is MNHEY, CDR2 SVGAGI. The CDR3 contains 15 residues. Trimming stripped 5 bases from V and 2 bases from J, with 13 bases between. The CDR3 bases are TGTGCCAGCAGTCGGAGCCAAGGGGGCAATCAGCCCCAGCATTTT. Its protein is CASSRSQGGNQPQHF.

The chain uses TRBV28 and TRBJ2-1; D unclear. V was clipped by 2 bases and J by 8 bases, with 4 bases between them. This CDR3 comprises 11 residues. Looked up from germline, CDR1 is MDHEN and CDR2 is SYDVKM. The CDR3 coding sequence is TGTGCCAGCAGTTTAGCGGATGAGCAGTTCTTC. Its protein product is CASSLADEQFF.

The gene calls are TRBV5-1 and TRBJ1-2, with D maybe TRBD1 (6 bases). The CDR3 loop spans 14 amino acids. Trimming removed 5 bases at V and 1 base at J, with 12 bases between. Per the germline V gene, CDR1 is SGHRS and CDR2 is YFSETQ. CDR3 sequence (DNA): TGCGCCAGCAGTCTGAGGGGGAATAACTATGGCTACACCTTC. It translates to CASSLRGNNYGYTF.

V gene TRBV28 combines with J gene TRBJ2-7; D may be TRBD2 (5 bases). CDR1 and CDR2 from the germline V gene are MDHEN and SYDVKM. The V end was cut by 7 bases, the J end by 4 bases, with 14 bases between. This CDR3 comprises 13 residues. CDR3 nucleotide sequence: TGTGCCAGCACGGGGTCCGGATGGTACGAGCAGTACTTC. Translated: CASTGSGWYEQYF.

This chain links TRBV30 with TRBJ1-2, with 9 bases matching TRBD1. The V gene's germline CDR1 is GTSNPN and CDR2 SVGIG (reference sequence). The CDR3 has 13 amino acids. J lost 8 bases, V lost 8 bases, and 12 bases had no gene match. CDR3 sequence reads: CATYTGTGQGYTF. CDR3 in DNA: TGTGCCACCTATACCGGGACAGGGCAGGGCTACACCTTC.

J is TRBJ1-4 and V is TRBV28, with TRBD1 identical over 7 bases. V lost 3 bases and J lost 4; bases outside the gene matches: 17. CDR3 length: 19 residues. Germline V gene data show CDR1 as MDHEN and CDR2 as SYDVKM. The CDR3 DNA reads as TGTGCCAGCAGTTTCAGTAGACAGGGTAGATCTCTGGGTAATGAAAAACTGTTTTTT. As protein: CASSFSRQGRSLGNEKLFF.

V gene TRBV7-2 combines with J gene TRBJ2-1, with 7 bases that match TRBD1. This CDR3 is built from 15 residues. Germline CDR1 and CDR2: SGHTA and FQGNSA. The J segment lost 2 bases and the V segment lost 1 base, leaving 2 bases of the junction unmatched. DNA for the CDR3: TGTGCCAGCAGCTTAGTACAGGGGACCTACAATGAGCAGTTCTTC. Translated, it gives CASSLVQGTYNEQFF.

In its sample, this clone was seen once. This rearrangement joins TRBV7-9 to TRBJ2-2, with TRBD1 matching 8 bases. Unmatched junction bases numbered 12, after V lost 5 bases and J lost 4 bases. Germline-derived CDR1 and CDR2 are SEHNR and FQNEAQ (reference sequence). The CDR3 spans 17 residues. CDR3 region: CASSVEPGTGSTGELFF. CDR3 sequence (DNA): TGTGCCAGCAGCGTCGAACCCGGGACAGGATCCACCGGGGAGCTGTTTTTT.